The 13 T cell receptor beta chains reported below all come from one sample, sequenced in a study of T cells after yellow fever vaccination (dated by TCRdb to about 2019). What the treatment or condition label conveys for this sample: live attenuated yellow fever vaccine strain. Libraries were prepared through 5' RACE. Sequencing instrument: Illumina HiSeq 2500. TCRdb's own reprocessing of the public reads used fastp at Q25 and MiXCR and kept productive beta chains. One record per CDR3 amino acid sequence lists the most common genes and DNA. A total of 310,000 or so distinct CDR3 sequences appear in this sample, about 6.6% of them only once. The top ten constitute roughly a sixth of the sample. The specimen comprised PBMCs, sampled around 45 days after the first yellow fever vaccination. The receptors derive from a man between 18 and 35 years old who received the YFV17D yellow fever vaccine.

The chain combines TRBV2 with TRBJ1-1; 9 bases fit TRBD1. The length of the CDR3 is 13 residues. The ends lost 10 bases at V and 7 bases at J; junction bases unmatched: 10. From germline, CDR1 is SNHLY and CDR2 FYNNEI. CDR3 protein: CATLGEGQGEAFF. CDR3 bases: TGTGCCACCCTCGGAGAGGGACAGGGTGAAGCTTTCTTT.

The chain links TRBV20-1 to TRBJ2-3; D not certain. Germline assignment: CDR1 DFQATT and CDR2 SNEGSKA (reference sequence). Trimming removed 3 bases from V and 2 bases from J, with 12 bases in between. This CDR3 comprises 14 residues. CDR3 residues: CSARLSGYTDTQYF. The CDR3, as DNA: TGCAGTGCTAGGCTATCGGGCTACACAGATACGCAGTATTTT.

The sample holds a few counts of this clonotype. The chain employs TRBV11-2 and TRBJ2-2; D is possibly TRBD2 (5 bases). V lost 5 bases and J 7 bases, leaving 17 bases between the germline ends. This CDR3 is 15 amino acids long. Germline lookup yields CDR1 SGHAT and CDR2 FQNNGV. The CDR3 here is CASSDRAGRVGELFF. CDR3 nucleotides: TGTGCCAGCAGCGATCGGGCGGGCCGGGTCGGGGAGCTGTTTTTT.

This clonotype has a handful of counts. The chain joins TRBV20-1 to TRBJ2-7, with D possibly TRBD1 on 6 matching bases. V gave up 3 bases and J gave up 4 bases, with 10 bases separating them. The CDR3 consists of 12 residues. Germline V gene data show CDR1 as DFQATT and CDR2 as SNEGSKA (reference sequence). CDR3 protein: CSASPDSYEQYV. The CDR3 DNA sequence: TGCAGTGCTAGTCCGGACAGTTACGAGCAGTACGTC.

This chain joins TRBV7-9 and TRBJ2-1; 8 bases are a match to TRBD1. Germline loops: CDR1 SEHNR, CDR2 FQNEAQ (reference sequence). The CDR3 is made up of 15 amino acids. The trim removed 5 bases at V and 9 bases at J, leaving 12 bases unmatched. CDR3 sequence (DNA): TGTGCCAGCAGCCCCCCGGACAGGGTGGTTGGTGAGCAGTTCTTC. Protein product: CASSPPDRVVGEQFF.

This clonotype was counted many times. This rearrangement joins TRBV7-7 to TRBJ1-1; TRBD1 aligns across 9 bases. The CDR3 contains 13 residues. CDR1 and CDR2 from the germline V gene are SSHAT and FNYEAQ (reference sequence). The V gene end was trimmed by 5 bases and the J gene end by 4 bases; junction bases not matched to a gene: 2. The CDR3 DNA reads TGTGCCAGCAGCGTGGACAGGGGCACTGAAGCTTTCTTT. Its protein is CASSVDRGTEAFF.

V is TRBV6-2 or TRBV6-3 and J is TRBJ2-1; TRBD1 matches 9 bases. Per germline, CDR1 MNHEY and CDR2 SVGEGT. The CDR3 consists of 16 residues. J lost 5 bases, V lost 8 bases, and 13 bases had no gene match. CDR3 DNA sequence: TGTGCCAGCCTTCCTTGGGGACAGGGAAGAAACAATGAGCAGTTCTTC. Its protein product is CASLPWGQGRNNEQFF.

This clonotype was observed at least ten times. The CDR3 sequence: CASSLALAGLLEQFF. The CDR3, as DNA: TGTGCCAGCAGTTTAGCGCTAGCGGGCTTGCTCGAGCAGTTCTTC. The chain joins TRBV12-3 or TRBV12-4 to TRBJ2-1, with 8 bases fitting TRBD2. The CDR3 length is 15 residues. The ends lost 0 bases at V and 10 bases at J; junction bases unmatched: 8.

This clonotype was seen only a few times. The chain employs TRBV15 and TRBJ2-5, with 8 bases aligning to TRBD2. Unmatched junction bases numbered 10, after V lost 0 bases and J lost 4 bases. Germline-derived CDR1 and CDR2 are LNHNV and YYDKDF (reference sequence). The CDR3 covers 17 residues. DNA for the CDR3: TGTGCCACCAGCAGAGACGGAGCGGGGGTGGTCGGAGAGACCCAGTACTTC. This encodes CATSRDGAGVVGETQYF.

This clonotype has a count of ten or more. The rearrangement joins TRBV24-1 to TRBJ2-3; D possibly matches TRBD1 or TRBD2 (5 bases each). This CDR3 has 15 residues. V lost 7 bases, J lost 2 bases, and 15 bases lay in between. Germline V lookup: CDR1 KGHDR, CDR2 SFDVKD. CDR3 DNA: TGTGCCACCAGCCCCGGGGCGGGTCCCACAGATACGCAGTATTTT. Translating it yields CATSPGAGPTDTQYF.

This chain uses TRBV7-2 with TRBJ1-5; D is undetermined. CDR1 and CDR2 (germline): SGHTA, FQGNSA. The CDR3 spans 13 residues. Trimming cost V 5 bases and J 9 bases, with 14 bases left between them. The CDR3: CASSQDPLGPQHF. The CDR3 nucleotides read TGTGCCAGCAGCCAGGACCCTTTAGGGCCCCAGCATTTT.

This clonotype was found many times. The genes are TRBV7-9 and TRBJ2-7; D is possibly TRBD1 (7 bases). Trimming pared 4 bases from V and 7 bases from J, leaving 17 bases between. The CDR3 length is 14 residues. Germline V gives CDR1 SEHNR, CDR2 FQNEAQ (reference sequence). CDR3 nucleotide sequence: TGTGCCAGCAGCTCAGGGGGGCGATTTCGAGAGCAGTACTTC. The encoded protein is CASSSGGRFREQYF.

The chain links TRBV2 to TRBJ1-2, with TRBD1 identical over 9 bases. The CDR3 has 13 residues. Germline trimming cut 8 bases from V and 8 bases from J; bases unmatched to any gene: 9. Per the germline V gene, CDR1 is SNHLY and CDR2 is FYNNEI. The CDR3 sequence: CASLGQGKIGYTF. CDR3 coding DNA: TGTGCCAGCTTAGGACAGGGGAAGATCGGCTACACCTTC. Full variable domain (remainder filled in from reference TRBV2 and TRBJ1-2): EPEVTQTPSHQVTQMGQEVILRCVPISNHLYFYWYRQILGQKVEFLVSFYNNEISEKSEIFDDQFSVERPDGSNFTLKIRSTKLEDSAMYFCASLGQGKIGYTFGSGTRLTVV.